The source of this T cell receptor (beta chain) is a study of glioma-infiltrating T cells. TCR alpha and beta CDR3 regions were amplified from RNA using iRepertoire nested multiplex PCR. TCRdb re-analysed the multiplex PCR reads in MiXCR, keeping a single row per CDR3 protein. In the table there are around 130,000 distinct CDR3 sequences, under 25% of which are singletons. V lost 0 bases to trimming and J lost 11 bases, with 13 bases between them. CDR1 and CDR2 (germline): SQVTM, ANQGSEA. This CDR3 contains 12 residues. A note on this clonotype: Its antigen is as yet unknown.

Study-wide results and limits: CDR3 overlap between tissue and blood was very small. Above-expected tissue-blood divergence occurred in all gliomas, most in low-grade ones.

The sample was glioma tissue, nonneoplastic brain tissue, or PBMCs (not recorded which). The chain links TRBV29-1 to TRBJ1-1; possible D gene TRBD1, 5 bases. The clonotype was recovered from a human donor with low-grade glioma or glioblastoma, undergoing nonglioma brain surgery, or in good health (not recorded which). The CDR3: CSVEDPGVGAFF. In DNA, the CDR3 is TGCAGCGTTGAAGACCCGGGGGTGGGGGCTTTCTTT.